The next 14 T cell receptor beta chains were all read from a single sample in a study of T cell clonality in common variable immunodeficiency. Generated by immunoSEQ multiplex PCR, the TCRdb table keeps only in-frame clones and is missing some. The sample counts 50,000 to 60,000 clones, none seen once; the ten largest own 0.7% to 0.95%. The source material was peripheral blood mononuclear cells. The receptors were sampled from a person aged 18 to 75 in good health.

Details on this clone: The sequence runs out 3 residues before the end of the CDR3; the remainder is reconstructed from the germline J gene. This sequence joins TRBV7-9 and TRBJ1-2, with no clear D. CDR1 is SEHNR, CDR2 FQNEAQ, per germline (reference sequence). This CDR3 has 15 amino acids. CDR3 DNA, as far as it was read: TGTGCCAGCAGCTTAGCGACTAGCGGCACAGATACC. This translates into CASSLATSGTDT. The CDR3 in its entirety is CASSLATSGTDTYTF.

In this sample, this clone turned up many times. The CDR3 end falls 3 residues outside the read, so it is completed with the germline J gene. The chain combines TRBV6-2 or TRBV6-3 with TRBJ2-7; D might be TRBD1 (7 bases). The CDR3 is 12 residues long. Germline values: CDR1 MNHEY, CDR2 SVGEGT. The V end lost 8 bases, the J end lost 6 bases, and 14 bases lay between the germline ends. CDR3: CASQGVGGEQYF. Incomplete CDR3 DNA: TGTGCCAGCCAGGGGGTGGGGGGCGAG.

This clone was seen many times. Sequencing ends 3 residues short of the CDR3 end; the germline J gene provides the rest. The chain recombines TRBV18 with TRBJ1-2; tentative D call: TRBD1 (6 bases). Germline CDR1 and CDR2: KGHSH and LQKENI. The CDR3 is 16 amino acids. Between the trimmed V and J ends, which lost 6 bases and 5 bases, there was a span of 22 bases. The part of the CDR3 DNA that was read is TGTGCCAGCTCCCTTATTCCGGGACACGATCTTTATGGC. Its translation is CASSLIPGHDLYG. The whole CDR3 region reads CASSLIPGHDLYGYTF.

The sample holds many counts of this clone. Incomplete CDR3 DNA: TGTGCCAGCAGCTTGTCGAGGGGCCAATACAATGAG. The encoded protein is CASSLSRGQYNE. The CDR3 as a whole reads CASSLSRGQYNEQFF. V gene TRBV7-2 combines with J gene TRBJ2-1, with D perhaps given as TRBD1 or TRBD2 (5 bases each). The missing CDR3 end, 3 residues past where the read stops, is filled in from the germline J gene. Germline V gene lookup returns CDR1 SGHTA and CDR2 FQGNSA. Trimming stripped 3 bases from V and 4 bases from J, with 13 bases between. The CDR3 consists of 15 residues.

This clone occurred many times. The read gets to within 3 residues of the CDR3 end, and the germline J gene fills in the rest. The V call is TRBV12-3 or TRBV12-4, the J call TRBJ2-1; 8 bases are a match to TRBD2. This CDR3 is 15 amino acids long. The junction had 9 bases not matched to a gene; V was cut back by 6 bases and J by 5 bases. The CDR3 loop is CASSPGGGWNNEQFF. The part of the CDR3 DNA that was read is TGTGCCAGCAGCCCGGGCGGGGGGTGGAACAATGAG.

Many counts were recorded for this clone. The read is 3 residues too short to cover the CDR3 end, so that end is filled in from the germline J gene. The V gene is TRBV20-1, the J gene TRBJ2-2; a weak D match, TRBD2 (5 bases). This CDR3 contains 14 residues. Germline CDR1 DFQATT, CDR2 SNEGSKA (reference sequence). The sequenced part of the CDR3 DNA is TGCAGTGCTCCCGACCGGGGTCGTAGCGAAAAG. Translation: CSAPDRGRSEK. The complete CDR3 sequence is CSAPDRGRSEKLFF.

This clone was picked up many times. The read comes to an end 3 residues before the CDR3 does, leaving the germline J gene to fill in the end. The chain carries TRBV6-2 or TRBV6-3 and TRBJ1-1, with TRBD1 matching 9 bases. This CDR3 is built from 14 residues. Germline CDR1 is MNHEY and CDR2 is SVGEGT. V shed 6 bases and J 4 bases; nucleotides not matched to a gene: 6. The DNA read from the CDR3 is TGTGCCAGCAGCTTACAGGGGGCAGCCACTGAA. Its translation: CASSLQGAATE. The whole CDR3 reads CASSLQGAATEAFF.

This clone came up many times. The sequenced fragment ends 3 residues before the CDR3 boundary, so the rest is inferred from the germline J gene. The chain employs TRBV12-3 or TRBV12-4 and TRBJ1-1; D perhaps matches TRBD1 (6 bases). The CDR3 totals 14 residues. Trimming removed 5 bases from V and 5 bases from J, with 15 bases in between. Here the CDR3 reads CASSHTGRATEAFF. The sequenced CDR3 bases are TGTGCCAGCAGTCATACAGGGAGGGCGACTGAA.

This clone was seen many times. The observed sequence ends 3 residues before the CDR3 terminus, with the missing tail filled in from the germline J gene. This chain uses TRBV19 with TRBJ2-7; maybe TRBD2 (6 bases). This CDR3 has 16 amino acids. Germline CDR1 is LNHDA and CDR2 is SQIVND (reference sequence). Trimming stripped 4 bases from V and 0 bases from J, with 16 bases between. CDR3 sequence reads: CASSTLSGLSSYEQYF. The covered CDR3 bases are TGTGCCAGTAGTACTCTTAGCGGTCTCAGCTCCTACGAG.

As regards this clone: The observed sequence ends 3 residues before the CDR3 terminus, with the missing tail filled in from the germline J gene. The V call is TRBV19, the J call TRBJ2-4, with 10 bases fitting TRBD1. Germline V gene data show CDR1 as LNHDA and CDR2 as SQIVND (reference sequence). The CDR3 is 17 amino acids. The DNA read from the CDR3 is TGTGCCAGTAGTATCCCCGGGACAGGGGCTTCTTTCTATGGT. This gives the protein CASSIPGTGASFYG. The entire CDR3 sequence reads CASSIPGTGASFYGQYF.

This clone was seen a few times. The CDR3 spells CASSVTENYGYTF. Incomplete CDR3 DNA: TGTGCCAGCAGCGTTACAGAAAACTATGGC. V gene TRBV7-2 combines with J gene TRBJ1-2, with D uncertain. Sequencing ends 3 residues short of the CDR3 end; the germline J gene provides the rest. Germline assignment: CDR1 SGHTA and CDR2 FQGNSA. The CDR3 runs to 13 residues. V gave up 5 bases and J gave up 2 bases, with 9 bases separating them.

This clone was observed a few times. Possible read error: a much larger clone is one base away. The read finishes 3 residues shy of the CDR3 end, and the germline J gene is used to complete it. This rearrangement joins TRBV7-9 to TRBJ2-2; maybe TRBD1 (6 bases). Germline V lookup: CDR1 SEHNR, CDR2 FQNEAQ (reference sequence). This CDR3 region has 15 residues. The CDR3 loop is CASKPLTGRDEKLFF. CDR3 DNA (partial): TGTGCCAGCAAACCCCTCACAGGGCGAGATGAAAAG.

This clone was seen ten or more times. With the read ending 3 residues before the CDR3 end, the germline J gene is used to fill in that end. The chain uses TRBV19 and TRBJ1-1; D unclear. V shed 8 bases and J shed 1 base, with 20 bases lying between them. CDR1 LNHDA and CDR2 SQIVND come from the germline V gene (reference sequence). This CDR3 is 16 amino acids long. CDR3 sequence reads: CASLLDHTWSNTEAFF. The CDR3 DNA, read in part, is TGTGCCAGTCTCCTAGACCACACCTGGTCGAACACTGAA.

In its sample, this clone was seen many times. CDR3 protein: CSARVRDREIETQYF. The sequenced CDR3 bases are TGCAGTGCTAGAGTCCGGGACAGGGAGATAGAGACC. The chain uses TRBV20-1 and TRBJ2-5, with TRBD1 matching 9 bases. Read coverage stops 3 residues before the CDR3 terminus; the germline J gene supplies the remainder. This CDR3 spans 15 amino acids. CDR1 and CDR2 (germline): DFQATT, SNEGSKA (reference sequence). Unmatched junction bases numbered 7, after V lost 1 base and J lost 4 bases.